The present TCR beta chain was sequenced within a study of T cells after posttransplantation cyclophosphamide. Assay: immunoSEQ multiplex PCR; the TCRdb copy retains only in-frame clones and omits some. The sample consists of 34,000 or so clones, 75% to 95% of them appearing once. CDR1 and CDR2 from the germline V gene are MGHRA and YSYEKL. The CDR3 has 15 amino acids. On this clone itself: As yet, its antigen is unknown. The junction differs from germline at one of its ends, possibly a read error.

Notes on the study in general: Tissue-infiltrating T cells from skin or gut overlapped little with blood T cells.

The naive gate required viable CD3+CD4+ or CD3+CD8+ cells with CCR7+CD45RA+CD45RO-CD95-CD27+CD28+ phenotype. The sequenced sample was naive CD4+ T cells sorted from blood. This TCR came from a man aged 25 to 45 in good health and a related stem cell transplant donor. This chain connects TRBV4-1 to TRBJ2-3, with 12 bases aligning to TRBD2. The CDR3 DNA reads TGCGCCAGTAGCCCTTTACTAGCGGGGGGCGATACGCAGTATTTT. It codes for CASSPLLAGGDTQYF.